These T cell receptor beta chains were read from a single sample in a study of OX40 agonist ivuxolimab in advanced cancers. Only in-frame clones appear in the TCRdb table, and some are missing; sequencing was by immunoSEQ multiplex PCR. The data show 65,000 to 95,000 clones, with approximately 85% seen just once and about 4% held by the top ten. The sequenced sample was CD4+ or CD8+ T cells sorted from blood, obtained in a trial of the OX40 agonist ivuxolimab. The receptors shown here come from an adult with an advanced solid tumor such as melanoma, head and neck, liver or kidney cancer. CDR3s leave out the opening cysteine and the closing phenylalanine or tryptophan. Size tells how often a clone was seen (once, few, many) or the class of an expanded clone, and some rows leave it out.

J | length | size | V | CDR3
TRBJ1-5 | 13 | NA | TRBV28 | ASSSLGNRGQPQH
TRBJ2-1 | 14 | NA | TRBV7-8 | ASSHTQGPLPNEQF
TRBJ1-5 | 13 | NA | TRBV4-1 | ASSKRGQGSQPQH
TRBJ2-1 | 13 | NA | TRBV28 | ASSQWVSSYNEQF
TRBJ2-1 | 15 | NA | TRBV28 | ASSFPLLAGVPNEQF
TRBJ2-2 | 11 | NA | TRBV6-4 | ASSAGDTGELF
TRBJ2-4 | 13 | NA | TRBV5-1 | ASSFQVEAKNIQY
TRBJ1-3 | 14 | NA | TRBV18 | ASSPLLPTPGNTIY
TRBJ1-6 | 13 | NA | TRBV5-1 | ASSTGTGAGSPLH
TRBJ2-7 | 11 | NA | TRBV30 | AWSSRGSYEQY
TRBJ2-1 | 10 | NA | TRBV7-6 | ASSFRDNEQF
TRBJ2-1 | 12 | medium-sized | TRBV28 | ASNGGSVYNEQF
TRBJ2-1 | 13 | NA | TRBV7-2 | ASSLRGQGAGEQF
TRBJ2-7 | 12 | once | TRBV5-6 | ASSLAGETYEQY
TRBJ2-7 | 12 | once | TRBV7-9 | ASSLDGQFYEQY
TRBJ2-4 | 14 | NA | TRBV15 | ATSRGGGGSRNIQY
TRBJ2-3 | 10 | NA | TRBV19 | ASSPSRGTQY
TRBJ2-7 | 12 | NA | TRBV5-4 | ASSAAGSSYEQY
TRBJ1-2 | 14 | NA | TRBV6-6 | ASSYGLDLEGYGYT
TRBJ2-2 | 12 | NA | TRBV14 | ASSQDPGTGELS
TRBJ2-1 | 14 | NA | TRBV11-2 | ASSLWDSSSYNEQF
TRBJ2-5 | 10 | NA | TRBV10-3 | AIGGQGKTQY
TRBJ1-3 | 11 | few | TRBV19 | AIDTGSGNTIY
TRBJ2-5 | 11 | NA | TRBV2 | ASSEEAWETQY
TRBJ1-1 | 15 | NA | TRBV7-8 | ASSQGTGDLRNTEAF
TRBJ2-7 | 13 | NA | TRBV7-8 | ASSSPGGSLYEQY